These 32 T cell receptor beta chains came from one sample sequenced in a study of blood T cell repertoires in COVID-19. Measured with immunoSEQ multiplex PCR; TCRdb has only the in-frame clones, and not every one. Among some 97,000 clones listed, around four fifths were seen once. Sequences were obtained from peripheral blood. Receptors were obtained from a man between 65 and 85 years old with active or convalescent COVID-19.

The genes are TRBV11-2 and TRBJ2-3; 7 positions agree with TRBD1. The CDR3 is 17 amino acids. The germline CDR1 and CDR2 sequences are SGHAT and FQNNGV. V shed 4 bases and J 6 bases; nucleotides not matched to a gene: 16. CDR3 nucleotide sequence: TGTGCCAGCAGCTACCGCGCCGGGACAGTCGAGGGGGATACGCAGTATTTT. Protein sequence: CASSYRAGTVEGDTQYF. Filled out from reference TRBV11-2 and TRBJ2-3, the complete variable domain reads EAGVAQSPRYKIIEKRQSVAFWCNPISGHATLYWYQQILGQGPKLLIQFQNNGVVDDSQLPKDRFSAERLKGVDSTLKIQPAKLEDSAVYLCASSYRAGTVEGDTQYFGPGTRLTVL.

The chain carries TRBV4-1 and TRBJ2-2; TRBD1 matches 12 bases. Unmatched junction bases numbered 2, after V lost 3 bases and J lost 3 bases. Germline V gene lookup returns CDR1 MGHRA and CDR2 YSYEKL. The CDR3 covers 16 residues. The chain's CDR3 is CASSQGQGADTGELFF. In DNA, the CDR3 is TGCGCCAGCAGCCAGGGACAGGGGGCGGACACCGGGGAGCTGTTTTTT.

CDR3 coding DNA: TGTGCCAGCAGCATCTCGACAGGGGATAGGGCTGAAGCTTTCTTT. It encodes CASSISTGDRAEAFF. The chain links TRBV7-6 to TRBJ1-1; 8 positions match TRBD1. The CDR3 contains 15 residues. Germline trimming cut 5 bases from V and 6 bases from J; bases unmatched to any gene: 11. Germline-derived CDR1 and CDR2 are SGHVS and FNYEAQ. The full variable domain, its missing parts supplied by reference TRBV7-6 and TRBJ1-1, is GAGVSQSPRYKVTKRGQDVALRCDPISGHVSLYWYRQALGQGPEFLTYFNYEAQQDKSGLPNDRFSAERPEGSISTLTIQRTEQRDSAMYRCASSISTGDRAEAFFGQGTRLTVV.

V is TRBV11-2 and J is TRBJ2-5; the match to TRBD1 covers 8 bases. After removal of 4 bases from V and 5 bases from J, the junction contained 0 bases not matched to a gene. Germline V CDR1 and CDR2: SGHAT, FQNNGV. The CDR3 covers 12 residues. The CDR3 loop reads CASSSGGETQYF. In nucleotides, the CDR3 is TGTGCCAGCAGCTCAGGGGGCGAGACCCAGTACTTC.

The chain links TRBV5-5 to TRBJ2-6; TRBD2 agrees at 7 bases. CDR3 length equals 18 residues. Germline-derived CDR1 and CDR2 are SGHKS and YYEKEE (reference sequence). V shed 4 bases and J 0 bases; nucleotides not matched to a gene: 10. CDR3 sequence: CASSPEAGEISGANVLTF. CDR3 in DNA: TGTGCCAGCAGCCCGGAGGCGGGGGAGATCTCTGGGGCCAACGTCCTGACTTTC.

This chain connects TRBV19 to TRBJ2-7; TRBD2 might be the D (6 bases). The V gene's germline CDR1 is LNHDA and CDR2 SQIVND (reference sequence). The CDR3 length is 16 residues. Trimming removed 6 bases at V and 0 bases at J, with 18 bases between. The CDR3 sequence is CASRRPGLLNSYEQYF. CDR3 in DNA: TGTGCCAGTAGGCGACCGGGACTTCTAAACTCCTACGAGCAGTACTTC.

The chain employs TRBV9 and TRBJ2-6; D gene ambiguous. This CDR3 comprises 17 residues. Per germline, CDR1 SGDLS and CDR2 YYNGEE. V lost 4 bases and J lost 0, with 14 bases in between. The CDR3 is CASSQTQPGSGANVLTF. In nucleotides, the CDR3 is TGTGCCAGCAGCCAAACCCAACCCGGCTCTGGGGCCAACGTCCTGACTTTC.

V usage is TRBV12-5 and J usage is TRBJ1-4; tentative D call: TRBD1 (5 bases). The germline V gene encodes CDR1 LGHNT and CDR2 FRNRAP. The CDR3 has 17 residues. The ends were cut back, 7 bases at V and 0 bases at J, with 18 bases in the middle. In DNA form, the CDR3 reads TGTGCTAGTGCCAAGGACACAACCGCTCCAACTAATGAAAAACTGTTTTTT. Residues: CASAKDTTAPTNEKLFF.

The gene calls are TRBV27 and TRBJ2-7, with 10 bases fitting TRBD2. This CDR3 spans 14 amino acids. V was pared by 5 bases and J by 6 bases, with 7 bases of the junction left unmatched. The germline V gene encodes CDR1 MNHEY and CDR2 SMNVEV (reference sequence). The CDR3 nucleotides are TGTGCCAGCAGTCTCGCTAGCGGGAGAGGCGAGCAGTACTTC. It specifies CASSLASGRGEQYF.

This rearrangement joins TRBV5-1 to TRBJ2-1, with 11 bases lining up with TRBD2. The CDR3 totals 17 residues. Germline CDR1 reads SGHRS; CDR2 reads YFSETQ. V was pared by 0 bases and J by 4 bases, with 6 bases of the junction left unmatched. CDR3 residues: CASSLDIAGGYYNEQFF. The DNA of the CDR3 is TGCGCCAGCAGCTTGGATATAGCGGGGGGGTATTACAATGAGCAGTTCTTC.

CDR3 region: CASSGGTESLNSPLHF. The CDR3 DNA follows: TGTGCCAGTAGCGGAGGGACGGAATCCCTCAATTCACCCCTCCACTTT. The chain employs TRBV19 and TRBJ1-6, with D perhaps matching TRBD1 (5 bases). In germline, CDR1 is LNHDA, CDR2 SQIVND (reference sequence). The V gene lost 6 bases and the J gene lost 7 bases, with 19 bases spanning the gap. This CDR3 spans 16 amino acids.

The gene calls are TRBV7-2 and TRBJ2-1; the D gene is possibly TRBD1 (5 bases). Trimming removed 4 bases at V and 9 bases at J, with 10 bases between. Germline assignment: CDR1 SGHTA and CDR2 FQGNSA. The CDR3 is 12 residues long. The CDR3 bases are TGTGCCAGCAGCTCCCCAACAGGTGAGCAGTTCTTC. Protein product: CASSSPTGEQFF.

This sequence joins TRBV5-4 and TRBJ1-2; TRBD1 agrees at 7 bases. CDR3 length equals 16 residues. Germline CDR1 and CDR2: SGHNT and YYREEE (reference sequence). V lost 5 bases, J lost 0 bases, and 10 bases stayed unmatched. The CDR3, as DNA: TGTGCCAGCAGTCAGGGCGGGACAGACTCTAACTATGGCTACACCTTC. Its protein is CASSQGGTDSNYGYTF.

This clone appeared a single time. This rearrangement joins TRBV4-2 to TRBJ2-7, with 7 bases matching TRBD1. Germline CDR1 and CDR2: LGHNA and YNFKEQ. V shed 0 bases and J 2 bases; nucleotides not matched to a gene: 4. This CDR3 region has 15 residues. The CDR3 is CASSQEGTATYEQYF. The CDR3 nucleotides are TGTGCCAGCAGCCAAGAAGGGACAGCTACCTACGAGCAGTACTTC.

CDR3 coding DNA: TGTGCCAGCAGCGTAGGCGGAAACACCGGGGAGCTGTTTTTT. Translating gives CASSVGGNTGELFF. This chain uses TRBV9 with TRBJ2-2; D remains ambiguous. The CDR3 runs 14 residues. The germline V and J ends were trimmed by 0 bases and 2 bases, with 5 bases remaining between them. CDR1 and CDR2 from the germline V gene are SGDLS and YYNGEE.

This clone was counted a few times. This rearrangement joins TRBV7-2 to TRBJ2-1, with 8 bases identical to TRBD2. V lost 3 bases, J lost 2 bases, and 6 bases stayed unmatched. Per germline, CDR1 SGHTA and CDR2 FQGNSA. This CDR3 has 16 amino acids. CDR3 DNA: TGTGCCAGCAGCTTCCCCCGGGGGGGCGCCTACAATGAGCAGTTCTTC. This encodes CASSFPRGGAYNEQFF.

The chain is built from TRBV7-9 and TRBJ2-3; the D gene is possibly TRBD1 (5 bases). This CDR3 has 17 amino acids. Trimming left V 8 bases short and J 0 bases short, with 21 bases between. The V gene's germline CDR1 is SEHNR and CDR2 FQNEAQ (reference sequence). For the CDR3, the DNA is TGTGCCAGCCGTCAGCCCGACAGCCCCTCTAGCACAGATACGCAGTATTTT. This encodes CASRQPDSPSSTDTQYF.

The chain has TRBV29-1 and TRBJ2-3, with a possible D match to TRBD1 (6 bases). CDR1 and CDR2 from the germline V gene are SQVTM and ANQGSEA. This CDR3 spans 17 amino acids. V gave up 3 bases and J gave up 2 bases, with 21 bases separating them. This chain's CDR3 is CSVDGGRWGLVTDTQYF. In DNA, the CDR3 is TGCAGCGTTGATGGTGGTAGATGGGGGCTCGTCACAGATACGCAGTATTTT.

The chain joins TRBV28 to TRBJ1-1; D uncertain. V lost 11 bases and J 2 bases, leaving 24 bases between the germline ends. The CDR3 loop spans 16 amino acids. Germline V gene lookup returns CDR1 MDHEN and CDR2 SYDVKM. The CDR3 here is CASRLLTAGDNTEAFF. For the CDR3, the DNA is TGTGCCTCTAGACTATTAACAGCCGGGGATAACACTGAAGCTTTCTTT.

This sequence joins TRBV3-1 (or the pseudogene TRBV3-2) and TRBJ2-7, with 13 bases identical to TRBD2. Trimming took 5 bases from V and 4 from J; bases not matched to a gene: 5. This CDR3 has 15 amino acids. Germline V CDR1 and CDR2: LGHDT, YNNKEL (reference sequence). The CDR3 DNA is TGTGCCAGCAGCTCTCCGACTAGCGGGAGGTACGAGCAGTACTTC. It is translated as CASSSPTSGRYEQYF.

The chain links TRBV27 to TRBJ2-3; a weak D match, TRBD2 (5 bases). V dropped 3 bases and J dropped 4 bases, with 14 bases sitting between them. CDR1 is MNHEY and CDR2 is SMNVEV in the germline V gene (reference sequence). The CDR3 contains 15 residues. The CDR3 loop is CASSFSGLGSDTQYF. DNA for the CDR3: TGTGCCAGCAGTTTTTCGGGATTAGGGTCAGATACGCAGTATTTT.

The CDR3 DNA reads TGCAGCGTTAGGACTAGCGGGAACTCCTACAATGAGCAGTTCTTC. This codes for CSVRTSGNSYNEQFF. V gene TRBV29-1 combines with J gene TRBJ2-1; 12 positions agree with TRBD2. Germline CDR1 is SQVTM and CDR2 is ANQGSEA. The CDR3 totals 15 residues. The V segment lost 5 bases and the J segment 0 bases; nucleotides outside the gene matches: 2.

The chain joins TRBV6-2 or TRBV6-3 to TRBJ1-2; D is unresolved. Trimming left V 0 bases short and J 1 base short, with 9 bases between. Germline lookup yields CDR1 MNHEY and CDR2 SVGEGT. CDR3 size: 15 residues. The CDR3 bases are TGTGCCAGCAGTTACTCGAATTCAGTTAACTATGGCTACACCTTC. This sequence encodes CASSYSNSVNYGYTF.

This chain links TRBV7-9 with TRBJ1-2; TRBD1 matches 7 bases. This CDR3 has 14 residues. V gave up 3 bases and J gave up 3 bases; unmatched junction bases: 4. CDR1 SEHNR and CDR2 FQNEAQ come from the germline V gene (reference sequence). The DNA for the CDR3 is TGTGCCAGCAGCTTCGAACAGGGGCACTATGGCTACACCTTC. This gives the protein CASSFEQGHYGYTF.

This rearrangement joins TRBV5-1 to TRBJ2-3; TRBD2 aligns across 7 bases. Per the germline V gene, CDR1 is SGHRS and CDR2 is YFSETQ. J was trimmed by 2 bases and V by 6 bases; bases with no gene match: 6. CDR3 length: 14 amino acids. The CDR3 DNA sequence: TGCGCCAGCACCTCGGGGGGACTCACAGATACGCAGTATTTT. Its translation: CASTSGGLTDTQYF.

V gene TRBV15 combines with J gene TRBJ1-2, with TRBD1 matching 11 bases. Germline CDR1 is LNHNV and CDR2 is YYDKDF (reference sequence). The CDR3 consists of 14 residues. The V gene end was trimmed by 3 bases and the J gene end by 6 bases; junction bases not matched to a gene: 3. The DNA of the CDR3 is TGTGCCACCAGCAGGGACAGGGGGCTCGATGGCTACACCTTC. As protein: CATSRDRGLDGYTF. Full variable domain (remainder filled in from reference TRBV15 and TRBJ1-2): DAMVIQNPRYQVTQFGKPVTLSCSQTLNHNVMYWYQQKSSQAPKLLFHYYDKDFNNEADTPDNFQSRRPNTSFCFLDIRSPGLGDTAMYLCATSRDRGLDGYTFGSGTRLTVV.

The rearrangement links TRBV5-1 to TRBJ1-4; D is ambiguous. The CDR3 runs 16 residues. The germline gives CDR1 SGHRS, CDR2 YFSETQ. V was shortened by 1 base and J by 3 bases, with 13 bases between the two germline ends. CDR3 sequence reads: CASSLSGYPANEKLFF. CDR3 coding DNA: TGCGCCAGCAGCTTGAGCGGGTATCCGGCTAATGAAAAACTGTTTTTT.

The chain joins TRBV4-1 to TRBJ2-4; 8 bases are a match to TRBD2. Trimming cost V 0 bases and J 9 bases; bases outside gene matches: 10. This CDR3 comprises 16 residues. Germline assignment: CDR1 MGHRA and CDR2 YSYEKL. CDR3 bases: TGCGCCAGCAGCCAAGATGCTCCCCGCGGGGGGACCATTCAGTACTTC. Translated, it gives CASSQDAPRGGTIQYF.

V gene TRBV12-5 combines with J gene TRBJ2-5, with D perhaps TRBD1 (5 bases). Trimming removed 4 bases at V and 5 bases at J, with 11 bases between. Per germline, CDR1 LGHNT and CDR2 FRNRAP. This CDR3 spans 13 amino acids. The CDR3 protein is CASGWGQGETQYF. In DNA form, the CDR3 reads TGTGCTAGTGGTTGGGGCCAAGGGGAGACCCAGTACTTC.

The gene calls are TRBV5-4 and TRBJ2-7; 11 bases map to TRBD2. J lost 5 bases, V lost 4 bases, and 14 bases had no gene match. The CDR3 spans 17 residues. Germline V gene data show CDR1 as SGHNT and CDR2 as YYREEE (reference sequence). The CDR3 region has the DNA TGTGCCAGCAGCCCAACGACCCTAGCGGGAGGATCTCACGAGCAGTACTTC. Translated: CASSPTTLAGGSHEQYF.

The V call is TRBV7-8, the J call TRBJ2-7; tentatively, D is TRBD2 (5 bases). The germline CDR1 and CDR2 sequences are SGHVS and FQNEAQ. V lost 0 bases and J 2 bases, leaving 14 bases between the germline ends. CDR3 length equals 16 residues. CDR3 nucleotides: TGTGCCAGCAGCTTAGCCCAAGGACTGCTAGCCTACGAGCAGTACTTC. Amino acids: CASSLAQGLLAYEQYF.

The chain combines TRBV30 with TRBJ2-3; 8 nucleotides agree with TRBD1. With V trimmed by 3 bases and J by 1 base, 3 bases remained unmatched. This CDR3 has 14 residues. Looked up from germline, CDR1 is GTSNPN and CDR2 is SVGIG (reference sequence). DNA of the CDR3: TGTGCCTGGAGCCAGGACAGGGGCACAGATACGCAGTATTTT. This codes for CAWSQDRGTDTQYF.